This T cell receptor (beta chain) was obtained from a study of vaccination effects on CD4 cells after COVID-19. Study summary: Participants were given two doses of BNT162b2 or mRNA-1273 vaccine.

In the ViraFEST assay, antigen-specific CD4+ clonotypes were identified by expansion after peptide-pool stimulation. Culture lasted 10 days before CD4+ T cell isolation. Nucleocapsid antibody tests were negative, and the vaccine recipients had no prior SARS-CoV-2 infection. Cultivation was performed at two million PBMC per well with around 9.3 IU/ml IL-2 and around 10 ug/ml peptides added. Half-medium replacement with IL-2 medium occurred on days 3 and 7. General study findings and limits: Clones of infection and vaccine origin contracted markedly late after vaccination.

The CDR3 extends over 15 amino acids. The V end lost 6 bases, the J end lost 0 bases, and 13 bases lay between the germline ends. The germline V gene encodes CDR1 MNHEY and CDR2 SMNVEV (reference sequence). For this clone: Antigen specificity is unknown.

Assay used: immunoSEQ multiplex PCR; TCRdb lists only in-frame clones, some missing. The sample records tens of thousands of clones, approximately 70% being singletons. The sample in question was CD4+ T cells from PBMCs cultured with HCoV-OC43 spike peptides, obtained before COVID-19 vaccination. Subset given: HCoV-OC43 spike overlapping peptide pool stimulation. The clonotype was recovered from a human donor who received a COVID-19 vaccine. The chain couples TRBV27 to TRBJ2-3, with D perhaps TRBD2 (6 bases). CDR3 loop: CASSRSGWSTDTQYF. The CDR3 nucleotides read TGTGCCAGCAGCCGCAGCGGGTGGAGCACAGATACGCAGTATTTT.